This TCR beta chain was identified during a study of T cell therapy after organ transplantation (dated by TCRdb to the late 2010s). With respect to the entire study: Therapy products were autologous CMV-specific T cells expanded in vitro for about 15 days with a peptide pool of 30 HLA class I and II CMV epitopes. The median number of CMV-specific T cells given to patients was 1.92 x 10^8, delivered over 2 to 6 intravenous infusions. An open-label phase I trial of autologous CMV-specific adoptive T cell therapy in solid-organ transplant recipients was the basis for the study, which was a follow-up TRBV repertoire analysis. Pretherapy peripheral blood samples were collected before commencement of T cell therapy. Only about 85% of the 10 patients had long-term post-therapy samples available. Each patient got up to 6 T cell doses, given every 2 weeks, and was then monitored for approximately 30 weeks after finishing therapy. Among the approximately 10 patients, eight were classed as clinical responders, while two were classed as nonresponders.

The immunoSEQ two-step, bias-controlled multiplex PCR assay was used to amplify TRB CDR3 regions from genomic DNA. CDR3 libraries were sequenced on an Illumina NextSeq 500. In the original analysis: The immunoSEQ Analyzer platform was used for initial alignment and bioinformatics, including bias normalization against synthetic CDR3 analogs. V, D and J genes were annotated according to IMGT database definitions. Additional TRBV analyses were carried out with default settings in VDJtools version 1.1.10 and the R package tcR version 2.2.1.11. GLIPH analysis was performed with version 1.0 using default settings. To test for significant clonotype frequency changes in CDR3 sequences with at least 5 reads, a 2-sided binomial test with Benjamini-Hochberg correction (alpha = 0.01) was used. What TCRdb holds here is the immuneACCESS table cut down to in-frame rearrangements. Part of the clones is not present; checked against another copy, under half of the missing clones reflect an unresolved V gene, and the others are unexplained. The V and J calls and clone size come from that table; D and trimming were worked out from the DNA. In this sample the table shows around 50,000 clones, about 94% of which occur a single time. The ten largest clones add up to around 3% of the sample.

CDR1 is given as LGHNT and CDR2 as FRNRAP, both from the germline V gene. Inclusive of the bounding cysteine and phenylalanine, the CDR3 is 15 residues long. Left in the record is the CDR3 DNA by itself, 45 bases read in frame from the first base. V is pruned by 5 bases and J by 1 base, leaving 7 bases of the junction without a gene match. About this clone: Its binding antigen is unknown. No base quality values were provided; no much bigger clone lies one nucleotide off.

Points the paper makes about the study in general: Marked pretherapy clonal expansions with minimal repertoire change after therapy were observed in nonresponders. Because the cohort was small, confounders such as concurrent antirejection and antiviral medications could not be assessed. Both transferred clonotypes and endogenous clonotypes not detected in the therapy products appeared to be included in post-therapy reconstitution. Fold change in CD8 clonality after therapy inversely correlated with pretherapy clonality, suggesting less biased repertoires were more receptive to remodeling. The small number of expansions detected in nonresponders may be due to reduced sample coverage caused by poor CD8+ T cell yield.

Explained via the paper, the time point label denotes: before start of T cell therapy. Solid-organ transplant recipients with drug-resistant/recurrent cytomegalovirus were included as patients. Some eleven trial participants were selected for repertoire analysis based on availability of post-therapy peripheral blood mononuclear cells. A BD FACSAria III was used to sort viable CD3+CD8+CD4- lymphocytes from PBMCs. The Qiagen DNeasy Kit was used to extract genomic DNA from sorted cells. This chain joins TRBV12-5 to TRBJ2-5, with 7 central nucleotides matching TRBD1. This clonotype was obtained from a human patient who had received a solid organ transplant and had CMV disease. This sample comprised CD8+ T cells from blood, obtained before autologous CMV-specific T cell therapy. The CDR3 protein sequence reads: CASGSPHRGQETQYF. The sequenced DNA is TGTGCTAGTGGTAGCCCCCACAGGGGCCAAGAGACCCAGTACTTC.